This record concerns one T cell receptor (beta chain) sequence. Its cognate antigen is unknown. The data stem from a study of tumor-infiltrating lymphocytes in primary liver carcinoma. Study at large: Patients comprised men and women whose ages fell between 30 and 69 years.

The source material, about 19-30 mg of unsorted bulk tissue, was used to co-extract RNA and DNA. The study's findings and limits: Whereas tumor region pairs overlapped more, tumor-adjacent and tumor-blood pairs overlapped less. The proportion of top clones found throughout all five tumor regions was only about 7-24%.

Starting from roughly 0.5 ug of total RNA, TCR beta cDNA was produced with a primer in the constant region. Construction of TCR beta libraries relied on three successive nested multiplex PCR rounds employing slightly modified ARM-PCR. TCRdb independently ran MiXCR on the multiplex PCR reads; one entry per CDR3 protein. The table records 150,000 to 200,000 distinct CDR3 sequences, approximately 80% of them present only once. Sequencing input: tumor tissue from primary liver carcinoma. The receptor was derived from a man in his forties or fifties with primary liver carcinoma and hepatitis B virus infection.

CDR3 DNA: TGTGCCAGCAGCTATGGGGGAAGTTCTGTTGGAGCCCACACAGATACGCAGTATTTT. Protein product: CASSYGGSSVGAHTDTQYF. The gene calls are TRBV11-1 and TRBJ2-3; TRBD1 or TRBD2 may be the D gene (5 bases each). V lost 4 bases to trimming and J lost 2 bases, with 25 bases between them. The CDR3 totals 19 residues. The germline gives CDR1 SGHAT, CDR2 FQDESV (reference sequence).